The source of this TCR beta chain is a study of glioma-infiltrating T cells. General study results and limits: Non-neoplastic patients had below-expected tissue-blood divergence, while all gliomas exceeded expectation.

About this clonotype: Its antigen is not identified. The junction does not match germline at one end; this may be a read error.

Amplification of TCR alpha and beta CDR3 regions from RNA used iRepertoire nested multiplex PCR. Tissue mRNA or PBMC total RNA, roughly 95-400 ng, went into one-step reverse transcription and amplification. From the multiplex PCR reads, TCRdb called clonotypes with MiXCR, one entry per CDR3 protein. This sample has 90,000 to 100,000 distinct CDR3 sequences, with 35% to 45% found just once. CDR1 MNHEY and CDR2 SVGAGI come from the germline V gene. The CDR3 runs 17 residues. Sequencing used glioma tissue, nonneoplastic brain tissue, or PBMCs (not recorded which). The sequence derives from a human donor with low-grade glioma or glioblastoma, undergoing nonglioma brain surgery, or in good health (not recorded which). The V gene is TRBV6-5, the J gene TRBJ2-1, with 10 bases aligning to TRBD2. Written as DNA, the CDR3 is TGTGCCAGCAGTTCCACTAGCGGGAAGGGCGCCTGCAATGAGCAGTCCTTC. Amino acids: CASSSTSGKGACNEQSF.